This passage covers 20 T cell receptor beta chains from one sample sequenced in a study of blood T cells in healthy people across ages. Next came a second PCR, run for about 6 to 12 cycles, which used a sample-barcoded 5' primer along with a J-beta primer mix. TCRdb re-derived calls from the 5' RACE reads in MiXCR, one entry per CDR3 protein. The data contain fewer than 2,000,000 distinct CDR3 sequences, approximately 32% of them singletons. The specimen was blood. These receptors were taken from a young woman in good health.

The chain recombines TRBV29-1 with TRBJ1-4; D not certain. V was pared by 7 bases and J by 4 bases, with 16 bases between. Per germline, CDR1 SQVTM and CDR2 ANQGSEA. There are 14 residues in the CDR3. CDR3 DNA sequence: TGCAGCGCCCGATTGGAGGCGAATAATGAAAAACTGTTTTTT. It specifies CSARLEANNEKLFF.

Only a few counts were recorded for this clonotype. This chain connects TRBV20-1 to TRBJ2-5; tentatively, D is TRBD1 (5 bases). The ends were cut back, 5 bases at V and 2 bases at J, with 9 bases in the middle. This CDR3 spans 12 amino acids. Germline V lookup: CDR1 DFQATT, CDR2 SNEGSKA (reference sequence). Written as DNA, the CDR3 is TGCAGTGCTCCGACAGAGCAAGAGACCCAGTACTTC. It codes for CSAPTEQETQYF.

This clonotype was picked up a small number of times. V usage is TRBV20-1 and J usage is TRBJ1-2; D is possibly TRBD1 (5 bases). The CDR3 consists of 14 residues. Deletions cut 5 bases from V and 7 bases from J, with 20 bases between. Germline V gene data show CDR1 as DFQATT and CDR2 as SNEGSKA (reference sequence). CDR3 bases: TGCAGTGCTGGCCTCCGGGGGGGGTTGCGTGGCTACACCTTC. Translation: CSAGLRGGLRGYTF.

This clonotype was detected ten times or more. This chain links TRBV29-1 with TRBJ2-1; maybe TRBD2 (6 bases). With 4 bases removed from V and 12 bases from J, the gap between germline ends came to 16 bases. The CDR3 has 12 amino acids. CDR1 and CDR2 (germline): SQVTM, ANQGSEA. The CDR3 reads CSVGTPTEGQFF. CDR3 DNA sequence: TGCAGCGTTGGGACACCAACGGAGGGGCAGTTCTTC.

A remark on this clonotype: Germline is not matched at one junction end, which may reflect a read error. V is TRBV12-3 or TRBV12-4 and J is TRBJ1-3; tentative D call: TRBD1 (5 bases). The CDR3 sequence is 15 residues long. This CDR3 reads CASSPQLGTGSTIYF. In DNA form, the CDR3 reads TGTGCCAGCAGTCCACAACTGGGGACCGGAAGCACCATATATTTT.

J is TRBJ2-5 and V is TRBV20-1; tentative D call: TRBD1 (5 bases). The CDR3 extends over 13 amino acids. Germline V gene sequence: CDR1 DFQATT, CDR2 SNEGSKA (reference sequence). V lost 0 bases, J lost 6 bases, and 11 bases lay in between. CDR3 region: CSARDARAKTQYF. The CDR3 bases are TGCAGTGCTAGAGATGCCAGGGCGAAGACCCAGTACTTC.

This clonotype was seen a handful of times. The chain carries TRBV13 and TRBJ1-2; a possible D gene is TRBD1 (5 bases). Germline V lookup: CDR1 PRHDT, CDR2 FYEKMQ (reference sequence). The V end lost 7 bases, the J end lost 4 bases, and 28 bases lay between the germline ends. The CDR3 is 18 amino acids. The DNA of the CDR3 is TGTGCCAGCACCCTCATTGGTGACAGAGCTTTATCTCGCTATGGCTACACCTTC. This codes for CASTLIGDRALSRYGYTF.

This chain uses TRBV28 with TRBJ2-1, with TRBD2 identical over 10 bases. V shed 7 bases and J 2 bases; nucleotides not matched to a gene: 5. This CDR3 contains 15 residues. CDR1 is MDHEN and CDR2 is SYDVKM in the germline V gene. The DNA of the CDR3 is TGTGCCAGCAACCTAGCGGGGGTAGCCTACAATGAGCAGTTCTTC. Its protein product is CASNLAGVAYNEQFF.

This rearrangement joins TRBV27 to TRBJ1-6, with D hard to call. Germline V lookup: CDR1 MNHEY, CDR2 SMNVEV (reference sequence). The CDR3 is 16 residues long. Trimming took 4 bases from V and 2 from J, leaving 12 bases between them. The CDR3 bases are TGTGCCAGCAGTTCTGCGGGATTAACCTATAATTCACCCCTCCACTTT. Translating gives CASSSAGLTYNSPLHF.

To note about this clonotype: A read error may produce the germline difference seen at one junction end. This chain joins TRBV4-1 and TRBJ2-4, with 7 nucleotides matching TRBD2. CDR3 length: 17 residues. Germline lookup yields CDR1 MGHRA and CDR2 YSYEKL. CDR3 loop: CAGSPREGLLAKNIQYF. CDR3 coding DNA: TGCGCCGGCAGCCCGAGGGAGGGACTGCTAGCCAAAAACATTCAGTACTTC.

This sequence joins TRBV7-9 and TRBJ1-2, with D hard to call. Germline assignment: CDR1 SEHNR and CDR2 FQNEAQ (reference sequence). CDR3 length: 18 residues. V was cut by 3 bases and J by 7 bases, with 27 bases left in between. This CDR3 reads CASSFWHTADVKGSGYTF. The CDR3 DNA reads as TGTGCCAGCAGCTTTTGGCACACCGCGGACGTAAAAGGCTCTGGCTACACCTTC. The full variable domain, its missing parts supplied by reference TRBV7-9 and TRBJ1-2, is DTGVSQNPRHKITKRGQNVTFRCDPISEHNRLYWYRQTLGQGPEFLTYFQNEAQLEKSRLLSDRFSAERPKGSFSTLEIQRTEQGDSAMYLCASSFWHTADVKGSGYTFGSGTRLTVV.

V and J are TRBV3-1 and TRBJ2-7; D uncertain. This CDR3 is built from 12 residues. CDR1 is LGHDT and CDR2 is YNNKEL in the germline V gene (reference sequence). Trimming removed 3 bases at V and 4 bases at J, with 7 bases between. The CDR3 DNA is TGTGCCAGCAGCCACTTGGGTTACGAGCAGTACTTC. Amino acid sequence: CASSHLGYEQYF.

This clonotype was detected a few times. The chain has TRBV15 and TRBJ2-7; tentatively, D is TRBD1 or TRBD2 (5 bases each). The V gene's germline CDR1 is LNHNV and CDR2 YYDKDF (reference sequence). Trimming pared 0 bases from V and 1 base from J, leaving 13 bases between. The CDR3 covers 16 residues. CDR3 amino acids: CATSRDIGAPSYEQYF. The CDR3 coding sequence is TGTGCCACCAGCAGAGATATCGGGGCCCCTTCCTACGAGCAGTACTTC.

Here the CDR3 reads CASSLAGPANEELFF. The CDR3 DNA follows: TGCGCCAGCAGCCTCGCCGGTCCGGCAAACGAAGAACTGTTTTTT. V usage is TRBV4-1 and J usage is TRBJ1-4; D is uncertain. Between the trimmed V and J ends, which lost 4 bases and 12 bases, there was a span of 21 bases. Germline CDR1 is MGHRA and CDR2 is YSYEKL. The CDR3 is 15 residues long.

A few counts support this clonotype. V is TRBV27 and J is TRBJ2-1; 11 positions agree with TRBD2. CDR1 MNHEY and CDR2 SMNVEV come from the germline V gene (reference sequence). The CDR3 length is 15 residues. The V segment lost 7 bases and the J segment 4 bases; nucleotides outside the gene matches: 6. CDR3 in amino acids: CASNAGTSGYNEQFF. Here the CDR3 DNA reads TGTGCCAGCAACGCCGGGACTAGCGGATACAATGAGCAGTTCTTC.

The V gene is TRBV5-1, the J gene TRBJ2-1; D is undetermined. With 6 bases removed from V and 0 bases from J, the gap between germline ends came to 10 bases. The germline gives CDR1 SGHRS, CDR2 YFSETQ. The CDR3 loop spans 14 amino acids. The CDR3 protein is CASMNGYSYNEQFF. CDR3 sequence (DNA): TGCGCCAGCATGAACGGCTACTCCTACAATGAGCAGTTCTTC.

This clonotype has at least ten counts. The V gene is TRBV7-9, the J gene TRBJ2-5; 7 bases align to TRBD2. The trim removed 3 bases at V and 5 bases at J, leaving 9 bases unmatched. The CDR3 is made up of 15 amino acids. Germline loops: CDR1 SEHNR, CDR2 FQNEAQ (reference sequence). In DNA, the CDR3 is TGTGCCAGCAGCTTCCTAGCGGCCTCGGCGGAGACCCAGTACTTC. Translation: CASSFLAASAETQYF. The variable domain in full, completed from reference TRBV7-9 and TRBJ2-5, reads DTGVSQNPRHKITKRGQNVTFRCDPISEHNRLYWYRQTLGQGPEFLTYFQNEAQLEKSRLLSDRFSAERPKGSFSTLEIQRTEQGDSAMYLCASSFLAASAETQYFGPGTRLLVL.

The table lists this clonotype with a count of one. The chain uses TRBV29-1 and TRBJ2-3; D may be TRBD2 (7 bases). Per the germline V gene, CDR1 is SQVTM and CDR2 is ANQGSEA. V was trimmed by 3 bases and J by 10 bases, leaving 8 bases between them. The length of the CDR3 is 10 residues. The CDR3: CSVEGGPQYF. For the CDR3, the DNA is TGCAGCGTTGAGGGGGGGCCGCAGTATTTT.

This chain joins TRBV29-1 and TRBJ1-2, with a weak D call TRBD1 (6 bases). Trimming took off 3 bases at V and 5 bases at J, with 16 bases between the two ends. The germline V gene has CDR1 SQVTM and CDR2 ANQGSEA. The CDR3 is made up of 14 amino acids. The CDR3 spells CSVETGEGGYGYTF. The CDR3 DNA sequence: TGCAGCGTTGAGACCGGGGAGGGGGGGTATGGCTACACCTTC.

The V call is TRBV7-9, the J call TRBJ2-1; D may correspond to TRBD1 or TRBD2 (5 bases each). CDR1 SEHNR and CDR2 FQNEAQ come from the germline V gene (reference sequence). The CDR3 is made up of 15 amino acids. V was cut by 3 bases and J by 6 bases, with 15 bases left in between. Here the CDR3 DNA reads TGTGCCAGCAGCTTCCCATCCGCTGGGGGCAATGAGCAGTTCTTC. As protein: CASSFPSAGGNEQFF. Variable domain in full (rest from reference TRBV7-9 and TRBJ2-1): DTGVSQNPRHKITKRGQNVTFRCDPISEHNRLYWYRQTLGQGPEFLTYFQNEAQLEKSRLLSDRFSAERPKGSFSTLEIQRTEQGDSAMYLCASSFPSAGGNEQFFGPGTRLTVL.